A single count supports the clone carrying this T cell receptor beta chain. What it binds is not known. The donors formed part of the 120-subject validation cohort, distinct from the roughly 660-subject first cohort. The sample is drawn from a study of cytomegalovirus exposure and HLA in healthy donors. Study results and caveats: The investigators catalogued 150 to 200 TCR beta chains as cytomegalovirus-associated. Reportedly, cytomegalovirus status was diagnosed with high sensitivity and specificity.

Measured with immunoSEQ multiplex PCR; TCRdb has only the in-frame clones, and not every one. The sample contains roughly 260,000 clones, about 87% of which appear only once. The clonotype was recovered from a man in his late teens or twenties in good health and CMV-seronegative. Input material: PBMCs.

CDR3 residues: CASSPWEGFSQPQHF. The CDR3 nucleotides read TGCGCCAGCAGCCCTTGGGAGGGTTTCTCGCAGCCCCAGCATTTT. This chain uses TRBV4-1 with TRBJ1-5; no clear D. This CDR3 region has 15 residues. V lost 4 bases and J lost 7, with 17 bases in between. Germline V CDR1 and CDR2: MGHRA, YSYEKL.